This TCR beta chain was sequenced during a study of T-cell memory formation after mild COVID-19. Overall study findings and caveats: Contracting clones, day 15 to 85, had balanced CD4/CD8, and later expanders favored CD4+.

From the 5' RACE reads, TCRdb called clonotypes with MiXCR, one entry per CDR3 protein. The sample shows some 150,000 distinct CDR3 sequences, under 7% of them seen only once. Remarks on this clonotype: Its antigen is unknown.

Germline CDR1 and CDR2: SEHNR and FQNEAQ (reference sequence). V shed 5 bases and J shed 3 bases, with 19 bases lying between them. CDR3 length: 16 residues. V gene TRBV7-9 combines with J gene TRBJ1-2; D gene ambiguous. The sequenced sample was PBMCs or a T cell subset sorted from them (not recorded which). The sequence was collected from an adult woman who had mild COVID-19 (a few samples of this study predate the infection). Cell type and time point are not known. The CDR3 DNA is TGTGCCAGCAGCCCGAGGAGAGAAACCTCTGACTATGGCTACACCTTC. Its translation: CASSPRRETSDYGYTF.